In this sample, the clone carrying this T cell receptor (beta chain) turned up many times. The data were obtained in a study of early T cells in non-severe SARS-CoV-2 infection. Attachment of unique molecular identifiers to individual cDNA molecules was performed. TCRdb reprocessed the 5' RACE reads with MiXCR, giving one entry per CDR3 protein. Of about 110,000 distinct CDR3 sequences listed, 9% to 13% are singletons. Sample: whole blood. This TCR was sampled from an adult who was a healthcare worker with PCR-confirmed SARS-CoV-2 infection or an uninfected control (not recorded which).

DNA for the CDR3: TGTGCCAGCAGCCCGGAGGGAGAGACCCAGTACTTC. Its protein product is CASSPEGETQYF. J is TRBJ2-5 and V is TRBV5-4; D perhaps matches TRBD2 (6 bases). The CDR3 runs to 12 residues. From germline, CDR1 is SGHNT and CDR2 YYREEE (reference sequence). V shed 4 bases and J shed 4 bases, with 8 bases lying between them.